The TCR beta chain described here comes from a study of persistence of HIV-infected CD4 T cells. Study results and caveats: TCRbeta richness was lower in CMV- and Gag-responding cells than in anti-CD3/anti-CD28-responding cells. TCR oligoclonality correlated with proviral oligoclonality in the same sorted populations.

Remarks on this clone: Its antigen is not identified.

This was the immunoSEQ version 4 assay in survey mode. Repertoires were generated with immunoSEQ multiplex PCR, while TCRdb's copy carries only in-frame clones and drops some. This sample has about 46,000 clones; 75% to 90% occur once, and the top ten carry 3% to 3.5%. The CDR3 is made up of 13 amino acids. Trimming took 2 bases from V and 10 from J, leaving 12 bases between them. Anti-CD3/anti-CD28 beads served as a nonspecific positive control stimulus. CD4+ T cells upregulating both CD40 ligand and CD69 were sorted as responding cells. These HIV-1-infected adults initiated suppressive ART in chronic infection.

This clonotype originated in an adult woman with HIV who was CMV-seropositive. Sample: CD4+ T cells sorted from PBMCs after approximately 19-hour stimulation, taken from a patient who received antiretroviral therapy. The J gene is TRBJ2-1, the V gene TRBV12-3 or TRBV12-4, with a tentative D call TRBD2 (5 bases). The CDR3 here is CASSLTQIAEQFF. CDR3 nucleotide sequence: TGTGCCAGCAGTTTAACCCAAATAGCGGAGCAGTTCTTC.